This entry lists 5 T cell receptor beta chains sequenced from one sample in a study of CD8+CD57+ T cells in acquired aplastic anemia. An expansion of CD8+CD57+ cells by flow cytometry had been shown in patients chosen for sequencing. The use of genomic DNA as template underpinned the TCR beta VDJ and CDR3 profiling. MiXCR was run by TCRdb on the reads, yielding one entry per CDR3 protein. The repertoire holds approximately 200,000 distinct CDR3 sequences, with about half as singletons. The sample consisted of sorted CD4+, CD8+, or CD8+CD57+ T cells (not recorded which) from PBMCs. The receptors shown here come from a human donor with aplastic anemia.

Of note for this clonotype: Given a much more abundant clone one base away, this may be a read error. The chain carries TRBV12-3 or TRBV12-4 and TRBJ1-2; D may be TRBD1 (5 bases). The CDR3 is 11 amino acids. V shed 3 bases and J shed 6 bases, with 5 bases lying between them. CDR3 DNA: TGTGCCAGCAGTTTGGGGGATGGCTACACCTTC. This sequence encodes CASSLGDGYTF.

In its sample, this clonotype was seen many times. The CDR3 nucleotides read TGTGCCAGCAGCTTTGTGACTGGGGGGGGCCCCAGCTCCTATAATTCACCCCTCCACTTT. Translating gives CASSFVTGGGPSSYNSPLHF. The V call is TRBV7-8, the J call TRBJ1-6; D perhaps matches TRBD1 (6 bases). The CDR3 consists of 20 residues. Germline V gene lookup returns CDR1 SGHVS and CDR2 FQNEAQ. Trimming took off 3 bases at V and 0 bases at J, with 21 bases between the two ends.

The CDR3: CATSSPRETKPQHF. The DNA for the CDR3 is TGTGCCACCAGCAGCCCAAGGGAGACCAAGCCCCAGCATTTT. V and J are TRBV15 and TRBJ1-5; D remains ambiguous. CDR3 size: 14 residues. Trimming removed 3 bases from V and 8 bases from J, with 14 bases in between. The V gene's germline CDR1 is LNHNV and CDR2 YYDKDF (reference sequence).

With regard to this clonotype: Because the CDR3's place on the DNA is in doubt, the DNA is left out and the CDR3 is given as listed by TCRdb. Here the CDR3 reads CTYICSGQGNYEQYF. The chain employs TRBV7-2 and TRBJ2-7; the listed D gene, TRBD1, was not tested against the DNA. From germline, CDR1 is SGHTA and CDR2 FQGNSA. Ends included, the CDR3 has 15 residues.

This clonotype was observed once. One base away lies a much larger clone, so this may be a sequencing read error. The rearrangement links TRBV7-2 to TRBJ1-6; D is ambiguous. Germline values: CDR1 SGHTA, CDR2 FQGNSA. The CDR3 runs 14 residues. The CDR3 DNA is TGTGCCAACAGCCCGGGAGGGTCTAATTCACCCCTCCACTTT. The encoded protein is CANSPGGSNSPLHF.